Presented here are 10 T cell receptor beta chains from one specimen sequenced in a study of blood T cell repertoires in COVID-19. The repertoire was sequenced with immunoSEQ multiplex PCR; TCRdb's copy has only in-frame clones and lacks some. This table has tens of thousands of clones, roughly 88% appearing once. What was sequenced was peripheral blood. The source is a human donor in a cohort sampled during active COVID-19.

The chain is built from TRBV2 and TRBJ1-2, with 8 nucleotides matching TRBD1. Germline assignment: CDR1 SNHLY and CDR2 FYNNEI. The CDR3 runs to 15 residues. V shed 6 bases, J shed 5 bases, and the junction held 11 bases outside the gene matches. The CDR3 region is CASSPGQGKWYGYTF. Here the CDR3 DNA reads TGTGCCAGCAGCCCCGGACAGGGAAAGTGGTATGGCTACACCTTC.

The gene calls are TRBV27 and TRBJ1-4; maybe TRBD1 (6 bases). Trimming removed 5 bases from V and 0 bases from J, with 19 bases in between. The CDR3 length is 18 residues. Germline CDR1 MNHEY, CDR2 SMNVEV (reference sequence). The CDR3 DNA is TGTGCCAGCAGTACCCCTGACAGGCGACGTGCAACTAATGAAAAACTGTTTTTT. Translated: CASSTPDRRRATNEKLFF.

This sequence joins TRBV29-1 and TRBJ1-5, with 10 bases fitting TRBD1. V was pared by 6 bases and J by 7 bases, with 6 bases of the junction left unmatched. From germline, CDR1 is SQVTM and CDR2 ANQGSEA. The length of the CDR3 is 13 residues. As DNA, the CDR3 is TGCAGCGTAGCGGACAGGGGGGCACAGCCCCAGCATTTT. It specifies CSVADRGAQPQHF.

The CDR3 region has the DNA TGTGCCAGCAGCTCAGGGGGCGCTGGGGCCAACGTCCTGACTTTC. It codes for CASSSGGAGANVLTF. The chain uses TRBV5-4 and TRBJ2-6, with 8 bases that match TRBD1. The length of the CDR3 is 15 residues. Per the germline V gene, CDR1 is SGHNT and CDR2 is YYREEE (reference sequence). Trimming removed 3 bases from V and 2 bases from J; junction bases left unmatched: 1.

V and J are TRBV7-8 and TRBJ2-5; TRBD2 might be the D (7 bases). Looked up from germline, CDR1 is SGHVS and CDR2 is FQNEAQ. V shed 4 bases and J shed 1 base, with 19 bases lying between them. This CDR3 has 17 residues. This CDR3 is CASSSTPWGGVQETQYF. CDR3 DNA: TGTGCCAGCAGCTCAACCCCCTGGGGGGGCGTCCAAGAGACCCAGTACTTC.

CDR3 DNA: TGCGCCAGCAGCTCCGGGACACCAAATGAAAAACTGTTTTTT. Its translation: CASSSGTPNEKLFF. The chain uses TRBV5-1 and TRBJ1-4; D possibly corresponds to TRBD1 (6 bases). Germline values: CDR1 SGHRS, CDR2 YFSETQ. V lost 3 bases to trimming and J lost 5 bases, with 11 bases between them. The CDR3 totals 14 residues.

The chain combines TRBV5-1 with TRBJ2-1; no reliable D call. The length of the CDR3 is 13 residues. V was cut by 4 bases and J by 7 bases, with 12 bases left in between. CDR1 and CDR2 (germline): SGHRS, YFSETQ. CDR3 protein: CASSPPTDNEQFF. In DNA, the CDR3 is TGCGCCAGCAGCCCCCCTACTGATAATGAGCAGTTCTTC.

Here the CDR3 reads CASSQGDSSGNTIYF. CDR3 DNA sequence: TGTGCCAGCAGCCAGGGGGACAGTTCTGGAAACACCATATATTTT. V is TRBV7-9 and J is TRBJ1-3; TRBD1 aligns across 7 bases. Per germline, CDR1 SEHNR and CDR2 FQNEAQ (reference sequence). Trimming at V came to 5 bases and at J to 1 base, leaving 5 bases not matched to a gene. This CDR3 is 15 amino acids long.

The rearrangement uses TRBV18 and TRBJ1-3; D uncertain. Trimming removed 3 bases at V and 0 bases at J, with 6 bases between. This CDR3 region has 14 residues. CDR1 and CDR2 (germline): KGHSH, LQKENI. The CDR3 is CASSPSSSGNTIYF. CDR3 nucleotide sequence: TGTGCCAGCTCACCTAGTTCCTCTGGAAACACCATATATTTT. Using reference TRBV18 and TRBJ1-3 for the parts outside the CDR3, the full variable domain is NAGVMQNPRHLVRRRGQEARLRCSPMKGHSHVYWYRQLPEEGLKFMVYLQKENIIDESGMPKERFSAEFPKEGPSILRIQQVVRGDSAAYFCASSPSSSGNTIYFGEGSWLTVV.

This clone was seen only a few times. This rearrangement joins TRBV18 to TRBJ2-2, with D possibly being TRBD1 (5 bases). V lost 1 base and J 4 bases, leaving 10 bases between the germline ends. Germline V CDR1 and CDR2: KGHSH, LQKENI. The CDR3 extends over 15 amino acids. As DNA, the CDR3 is TGTGCCAGCTCACCACGAAGGGGTAGCACCGGGGAGCTGTTTTTT. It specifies CASSPRRGSTGELFF.